This T cell receptor (beta chain) was found in a study of blood T cells in healthy people across ages. Overall study results and limits: Among long-lived donors, naive CD4+ cells were more numerous and diversity higher than in aged donors. TCR beta diversity per million T cells fell roughly linearly with age.

Trimming stripped 6 bases from V and 10 bases from J, with 21 bases between. The CDR3 contains 13 residues. Germline CDR1 reads SQVTM; CDR2 reads ANQGSEA. Points on this clonotype: Its matching antigen is unknown.

Then a second PCR, running roughly 7 to 11 cycles, was carried out with a sample-barcoded 5' primer and a J-beta primer mix. TCRdb re-called the 5' RACE reads with MiXCR, one entry per CDR3 protein. The sample yields fewer than 1,200,000 distinct CDR3 sequences, under 30% seen once. This sample was also put to use in a study of T cells of mothers and their children. As that study records: Normalized overlap was always slightly, never significantly, higher in related than unrelated mother-child pairs. Microchimeric T cell clones that persisted were not detected.

The sequence derives from a girl aged 2-15 years in good health. The chain links TRBV29-1 to TRBJ1-1; D not resolved. The sequencing input was blood. CDR3 bases: TGCAGCGTCCCATCTGCCCCCCCCGATCGAGCTTTCTTT. Residues: CSVPSAPPDRAFF.